Below are 5 T cell receptor beta chains sequenced from a single sample in a study of T cell repertoires in cytomegalovirus infection. No antigen has been assigned to these receptors. TCRdb recomputed calls from the reads with MiXCR, one row per CDR3 protein. This sample carries some 270,000 distinct CDR3 sequences, 20% to 25% of them seen once, and the ten largest clones take around 20%. This specimen consisted of cultured PBMCs, obtained from culture after CMV antigen stimulation. The receptors shown here come from a human donor in good health (CMV status not recorded). Some clones in this sample may be carry-over from other donors' samples.

This clonotype was detected only a few times. The V call is TRBV6-5, the J call TRBJ2-1; D remains unclear. CDR1 and CDR2 from the germline V gene are MNHEY and SVGAGI. V was clipped by 2 bases and J by 1 base, with 9 bases between them. The CDR3 totals 15 residues. DNA of the CDR3: TGTGCCAGCAGTTACGCGCTCGGGTCCTACAATGAGCAGTTCTTC. As protein: CASSYALGSYNEQFF.

The chain employs TRBV6-5 and TRBJ2-1, with TRBD2 matching over 10 bases. After removal of 0 bases from V and 8 bases from J, the junction contained 13 bases not matched to a gene. In germline, CDR1 is MNHEY, CDR2 SVGAGI. The CDR3 has 18 residues. The CDR3, as DNA: TGTGCCAGCAGTTACTCAGCTCTAGCGGGAGTATGGAGCGATGAGCAGTTCTTC. Protein product: CASSYSALAGVWSDEQFF.

This clonotype was seen a few times. The genes are TRBV5-4 and TRBJ1-4, with 7 bases aligning to TRBD1. Germline trimming cut 2 bases from V and 5 bases from J; bases unmatched to any gene: 6. This CDR3 comprises 15 residues. Germline V gives CDR1 SGHNT, CDR2 YYREEE (reference sequence). CDR3 amino acids: CASSFDRVQNEKLFF. The CDR3 bases are TGTGCCAGCAGCTTCGACAGGGTCCAGAATGAAAAACTGTTTTTT.

In this sample, this clonotype turned up many times. This rearrangement joins TRBV7-9 to TRBJ1-6; the match to TRBD1 covers 7 bases. This CDR3 has 17 amino acids. V was pared by 5 bases and J by 6 bases, with 13 bases of the junction left unmatched. Germline V gives CDR1 SEHNR, CDR2 FQNEAQ (reference sequence). CDR3 sequence (DNA): TGTGCCAGCAGCCATCCTACAGGGGATCTTCCTAATTCACCCCTCCACTTT. The encoded protein is CASSHPTGDLPNSPLHF.

The chain uses TRBV6-1 and TRBJ2-5; D remains unclear. The CDR3 extends over 14 amino acids. Trimming took off 4 bases at V and 1 base at J, with 10 bases between the two ends. CDR1 is MNHNS and CDR2 is SASEGT in the germline V gene. This CDR3 reads CASSVIPAQETQYF. The CDR3 nucleotides read TGTGCCAGCAGTGTTATCCCGGCCCAAGAGACCCAGTACTTC.